The 29 T cell receptor beta chains listed next were all sequenced from one sample in a study of Ad26.COV2.S vaccination and SARS-CoV-2 variants. Described treatment: about 20 received Ad26.COV2.S at low or high dose, single or two shots; about 5 received placebo; per-sample allocation not given. Sampling was done on day 63 after the first vaccine or placebo injection. This table comes from immunoSEQ multiplex PCR, and its TCRdb copy is limited to in-frame clones, with some not included. The data contain about 480,000 clones, 87% of them singletons. The source material was peripheral blood, sampled in a trial of Ad26.COV2.S vaccine versus placebo. All receptors derive from a person aged 18-60 years who received the Ad26.COV2.S COVID-19 vaccine or a placebo.

This clone showed up just once. The chain combines TRBV3-1 (or the pseudogene TRBV3-2) with TRBJ1-3, with TRBD1 matching 7 bases. CDR3 size: 17 residues. The trim removed 4 bases at V and 4 bases at J, leaving 13 bases unmatched. From germline, CDR1 is LGHDT and CDR2 YNNKEL (reference sequence). CDR3 sequence reads: CASSLQTGTAGGNTIYF. The CDR3 region has the DNA TGTGCCAGCAGCCTACAAACCGGGACAGCCGGGGGAAACACCATATATTTT.

In its sample, this clone was seen a few times. The gene calls are TRBV6-5 and TRBJ2-2; possibly TRBD1 for D (5 bases). Germline CDR1 and CDR2: MNHEY and SVGAGI. Trimming took off 2 bases at V and 3 bases at J, with 7 bases between the two ends. The CDR3 is 14 residues long. This CDR3 reads CASSYGADTGELFF. In nucleotides, the CDR3 is TGTGCCAGCAGTTACGGGGCCGACACCGGGGAGCTGTTTTTT.

V is TRBV11-2 and J is TRBJ2-1; D possibly corresponds to TRBD1 (6 bases). CDR3 length: 14 amino acids. In germline, CDR1 is SGHAT, CDR2 FQNNGV. V was trimmed by 0 bases and J by 6 bases, leaving 9 bases between them. CDR3 sequence: CASSLETGFNEQFF. The CDR3 bases are TGTGCCAGCAGCTTAGAAACAGGGTTCAATGAGCAGTTCTTC.

The V and J genes are TRBV7-2 and TRBJ2-1, with D possibly being TRBD1 (5 bases). The germline gives CDR1 SGHTA, CDR2 FQGNSA. The CDR3 has 16 residues. V gave up 0 bases and J gave up 5 bases, with 14 bases separating them. The CDR3 reads CASSLAEQAGDNEQFF. The DNA of the CDR3 is TGTGCCAGCAGCTTAGCCGAACAGGCAGGAGACAATGAGCAGTTCTTC.

The chain recombines TRBV5-1 with TRBJ2-3; 10 bases align to TRBD1. This CDR3 has 15 amino acids. J gave up 3 bases and V 2 bases, and 3 bases lay outside the gene matches. The germline V gene encodes CDR1 SGHRS and CDR2 YFSETQ. The CDR3 is CASSFWGQGTDTQYF. As DNA, the CDR3 is TGCGCCAGCAGCTTCTGGGGACAGGGGACAGATACGCAGTATTTT.

The J gene is TRBJ2-5, the V gene TRBV9, with 10 bases matching TRBD2. The CDR3 runs 15 residues. CDR1 and CDR2 from the germline V gene are SGDLS and YYNGEE. V lost 4 bases to trimming and J lost 0 bases; unmatched junction nucleotides: 3. The CDR3 protein is CASSFGLADQETQYF. CDR3 DNA: TGTGCCAGCAGCTTCGGACTAGCGGACCAAGAGACCCAGTACTTC.

The rearrangement joins TRBV4-3 to TRBJ2-7; the match to TRBD2 covers 7 bases. The CDR3 has 14 residues. V shed 3 bases and J 4 bases; nucleotides not matched to a gene: 6. Germline V gene sequence: CDR1 LGHNA, CDR2 YSLEER. CDR3 sequence (DNA): TGCGCCAGCAGCCATGGGGGGGTCCCATACGAGCAGTACTTC. Its translation is CASSHGGVPYEQYF.

This chain joins TRBV7-2 and TRBJ2-5, with 10 bases identical to TRBD1. Germline values: CDR1 SGHTA, CDR2 FQGNSA. The CDR3 extends over 14 amino acids. The junction had 5 bases not matched to a gene; V was cut back by 5 bases and J by 5 bases. The CDR3 protein is CASSTTGGRETQYF. The CDR3, as DNA: TGTGCCAGCAGCACGACAGGGGGCCGGGAGACCCAGTACTTC.

V gene TRBV5-4 combines with J gene TRBJ1-2; no definite D call. Germline values: CDR1 SGHNT, CDR2 YYREEE (reference sequence). Deletions cut 0 bases from V and 8 bases from J, with 11 bases between. This CDR3 has 13 residues. CDR3 in DNA: TGTGCCAGCAGCTTGGACGGGGTTGGAGGCTACACCTTC. It specifies CASSLDGVGGYTF. Complete variable domain (other parts from reference TRBV5-4 and TRBJ1-2): ETGVTQSPTHLIKTRGQQVTLRCSSQSGHNTVSWYQQALGQGPQFIFQYYREEENGRGNFPPRFSGLQFPNYSSELNVNALELDDSALYLCASSLDGVGGYTFGSGTRLTVV.

This clone was detected only a few times. The V and J genes are TRBV6-2 or TRBV6-3 and TRBJ2-7, with 7 bases matching TRBD2. Trimming removed 5 bases from V and 1 base from J; junction bases left unmatched: 5. The CDR3 is made up of 14 amino acids. The germline V gene has CDR1 MNHEY and CDR2 SVGEGT. Here the CDR3 reads CASSREEGSYEQYF. Here the CDR3 DNA reads TGTGCCAGCAGTCGGGAGGAAGGGTCCTACGAGCAGTACTTC.

This chain uses TRBV11-3 with TRBJ2-1, with 9 positions matching TRBD1. The CDR3 spans 15 residues. The germline gives CDR1 SGHNT, CDR2 YENEEA. V was pared by 3 bases and J by 4 bases, with 4 bases of the junction left unmatched. CDR3 DNA: TGTGCCAGCAGCTTCGGACAGGGGAGTTACAATGAGCAGTTCTTC. Residues: CASSFGQGSYNEQFF. The full variable domain, with the rest looked up from reference TRBV11-3 and TRBJ2-1, is EAGVVQSPRYKIIEKKQPVAFWCNPISGHNTLYWYLQNLGQGPELLIRYENEEAVDDSQLPKDRFSAERLKGVDSTLKIQPAELGDSAVYLCASSFGQGSYNEQFFGPGTRLTVL.

V gene TRBV6-1 combines with J gene TRBJ1-2; no firm D call. The CDR3 spans 14 residues. From germline, CDR1 is MNHNS and CDR2 SASEGT. V was shortened by 3 bases and J by 3 bases, with 11 bases between the two germline ends. The chain's CDR3 is CASSEARDYYGYTF. The CDR3 DNA is TGTGCCAGCAGTGAGGCCCGAGACTACTATGGCTACACCTTC.

The chain employs TRBV7-2 and TRBJ1-2; TRBD1 is a possible D gene (5 bases). Deletions cut 1 base from V and 6 bases from J, with 12 bases between. The CDR3 runs to 14 residues. The germline V gene has CDR1 SGHTA and CDR2 FQGNSA. CDR3 sequence: CASSLGRVRDGYTF. The CDR3 DNA reads TGTGCCAGCAGCTTAGGCAGGGTGAGGGATGGCTACACCTTC.

This clone was counted once. The chain couples TRBV2 to TRBJ1-1; unclear D gene. Trimming pared 8 bases from V and 1 base from J, leaving 5 bases between. CDR1 and CDR2 from the germline V gene are SNHLY and FYNNEI. The CDR3 contains 11 residues. The CDR3 bases are TGTGCCAGCCGGGAGAACACTGAAGCTTTCTTT. Encoded protein: CASRENTEAFF.

The chain uses TRBV3-1 (or the pseudogene TRBV3-2) and TRBJ2-7, with 8 bases lining up with TRBD1. Germline-derived CDR1 and CDR2 are LGHDT and YNNKEL (reference sequence). This CDR3 is built from 15 residues. V was clipped by 4 bases and J by 4 bases; unmatched bases: 9. The CDR3 bases are TGTGCCAGCAGCCCGGCGGGCAGGGGGCTATACGAGCAGTACTTC. This translates into CASSPAGRGLYEQYF.

The gene calls are TRBV28 and TRBJ1-6, with D perhaps matching TRBD1 (5 bases). With 6 bases removed from V and 6 bases from J, the gap between germline ends came to 12 bases. Germline CDR1 and CDR2: MDHEN and SYDVKM. CDR3 length equals 14 residues. The CDR3 loop is CASSLDSLNSPLHF. CDR3 nucleotides: TGTGCCAGCAGCCTCGACAGTCTTAATTCACCCCTCCACTTT.

This clone was detected once. The V gene is TRBV6-5, the J gene TRBJ1-2; TRBD1 matches at 7 bases. This CDR3 has 14 residues. After removal of 6 bases from V and 0 bases from J, the junction contained 4 bases not matched to a gene. Germline V gene lookup returns CDR1 MNHEY and CDR2 SVGAGI. The CDR3 here is CASRYRGSNYGYTF. The DNA of the CDR3 is TGTGCCAGCAGATACAGGGGATCTAACTATGGCTACACCTTC.

V is TRBV27 and J is TRBJ2-5, with 7 bases identical to TRBD2. Germline trimming cut 3 bases from V and 3 bases from J; bases unmatched to any gene: 1. CDR1 MNHEY and CDR2 SMNVEV come from the germline V gene (reference sequence). The CDR3 contains 13 residues. This CDR3 is CASSFGLEETQYF. The CDR3 coding sequence is TGTGCCAGCAGTTTTGGACTAGAAGAGACCCAGTACTTC.

This chain joins TRBV3-1 (or the pseudogene TRBV3-2) and TRBJ2-3; possibly TRBD1 for D (5 bases). CDR3 length: 17 residues. CDR1 is LGHDT and CDR2 is YNNKEL in the germline V gene (reference sequence). The V end was cut by 2 bases, the J end by 8 bases, with 23 bases between. Here the CDR3 reads CASSQIGALWGAGTQYF. Written as DNA, the CDR3 is TGTGCCAGCAGCCAAATTGGGGCGTTATGGGGTGCAGGTACGCAGTATTTT.

The rearrangement links TRBV19 to TRBJ2-1; 7 bases are a match to TRBD2. The CDR3 loop spans 16 amino acids. The V gene's germline CDR1 is LNHDA and CDR2 SQIVND (reference sequence). V was pared by 5 bases and J by 9 bases, with 16 bases of the junction left unmatched. The CDR3 here is CASSSAPGGMGSEQFF. In DNA form, the CDR3 reads TGTGCCAGTAGTTCTGCTCCCGGGGGGATGGGATCTGAGCAGTTCTTC. The whole variable domain, remainder taken from reference TRBV19 and TRBJ2-1, is DGGITQSPKYLFRKEGQNVTLSCEQNLNHDAMYWYRQDPGQGLRLIYYSQIVNDFQKGDIAEGYSVSREKKESFPLTVTSAQKNPTAFYLCASSSAPGGMGSEQFFGPGTRLTVL.

This sequence joins TRBV4-3 and TRBJ2-7, with D perhaps TRBD2 (5 bases). This CDR3 has 15 residues. The germline V and J ends were trimmed by 0 bases and 4 bases, with 13 bases remaining between them. CDR1 and CDR2 from the germline V gene are LGHNA and YSLEER. The CDR3 reads CASSQDPTGGYEQYF. CDR3 DNA: TGCGCCAGCAGCCAAGATCCAACTGGAGGTTACGAGCAGTACTTC.

This clone has more than one count but fewer than ten. V is TRBV28 and J is TRBJ1-2, with a weak D call TRBD1 (6 bases). V lost 8 bases and J 6 bases, leaving 13 bases between the germline ends. The germline V gene has CDR1 MDHEN and CDR2 SYDVKM. CDR3 length equals 12 residues. The CDR3 DNA reads TGTGCCAGCGAGGACAGTTGGAATGGCTACACCTTC. Protein sequence: CASEDSWNGYTF.

This chain joins TRBV20-1 and TRBJ2-1; TRBD2 matches at 9 bases. Germline trimming cut 3 bases from V and 2 bases from J; bases unmatched to any gene: 2. Per germline, CDR1 DFQATT and CDR2 SNEGSKA (reference sequence). The CDR3 contains 14 residues. This chain's CDR3 is CSASLAGAYNEQFF. In DNA, the CDR3 is TGCAGTGCTAGTTTAGCGGGAGCCTACAATGAGCAGTTCTTC.

The chain joins TRBV4-3 to TRBJ1-5, with 8 bases lining up with TRBD1. The CDR3 contains 16 residues. CDR1 is LGHNA, CDR2 YSLEER, per germline. With 1 base clipped from V and 8 bases from J, the junction kept 10 bases outside the gene matches. The CDR3 coding sequence is TGCGCCAGCAGCCAAGGATGGACAGGGACTTTTGAGCCCCAGCATTTT. It specifies CASSQGWTGTFEPQHF.

The chain employs TRBV7-8 and TRBJ2-3, with a tentative D call TRBD2 (5 bases). V lost 8 bases to trimming and J lost 2 bases, with 14 bases between them. CDR3 length equals 14 residues. Germline V gene data show CDR1 as SGHVS and CDR2 as FQNEAQ. This CDR3 is CASCRSDYTDTQYF. The CDR3 DNA is TGTGCCAGCTGCCGGTCCGACTACACAGATACGCAGTATTTT.

This chain links TRBV19 with TRBJ1-5, with D maybe TRBD1 (5 bases). In germline, CDR1 is LNHDA, CDR2 SQIVND (reference sequence). This CDR3 is 14 amino acids long. V lost 8 bases and J 6 bases, leaving 17 bases between the germline ends. The CDR3 is CASDPGGSRQPQHF. Here the CDR3 DNA reads TGTGCCAGTGACCCGGGGGGGTCTCGTCAGCCCCAGCATTTT.

V is TRBV28 and J is TRBJ1-2, with 9 bases matching TRBD1. From germline, CDR1 is MDHEN and CDR2 SYDVKM. The length of the CDR3 is 17 residues. The trim removed 2 bases at V and 6 bases at J, leaving 13 bases unmatched. The DNA for the CDR3 is TGTGCCAGCAGTTTAGGGGGACAGGGATTTCTCCTGAATGGCTACACCTTC. It encodes CASSLGGQGFLLNGYTF.

This chain links TRBV5-4 with TRBJ2-3; 11 bases map to TRBD2. The length of the CDR3 is 16 residues. The V and J ends lost 4 bases and 4 bases, in that order; junction bases with no gene match: 8. Germline-derived CDR1 and CDR2 are SGHNT and YYREEE (reference sequence). The CDR3 loop is CASSPQLAGGADTQYF. CDR3 bases: TGTGCCAGCAGCCCCCAGCTAGCGGGAGGCGCAGATACGCAGTATTTT. Filled out from reference TRBV5-4 and TRBJ2-3, the complete variable domain reads ETGVTQSPTHLIKTRGQQVTLRCSSQSGHNTVSWYQQALGQGPQFIFQYYREEENGRGNFPPRFSGLQFPNYSSELNVNALELDDSALYLCASSPQLAGGADTQYFGPGTRLTVL.

This sequence joins TRBV28 and TRBJ2-7; 10 bases agree with TRBD2. Germline CDR1 reads MDHEN; CDR2 reads SYDVKM. Trimming took 3 bases from V and 7 from J; bases not matched to a gene: 15. CDR3 length equals 17 residues. As DNA, the CDR3 is TGTGCCAGCAGTTTTTTCGGGTCCGGACTAGCGGAGGAGGAGCAGTACTTC. This encodes CASSFFGSGLAEEEQYF.